These 26 T cell receptor beta chains were all obtained from the same sample, sequenced in a study of cytomegalovirus exposure and HLA in healthy donors. Clones were sequenced by immunoSEQ multiplex PCR, and TCRdb holds only the in-frame ones, with some missing. The sample consists of 100,000 to 150,000 clones, roughly 95% of them appearing once. What was sequenced was PBMCs. The receptor source for this set is a man aged 18 to 29 in good health and CMV-seronegative.

This rearrangement joins TRBV11-2 to TRBJ1-1, with no clear D. V was cut by 5 bases and J by 3 bases, with 16 bases left in between. The length of the CDR3 is 15 residues. Germline CDR1 reads SGHAT; CDR2 reads FQNNGV. DNA of the CDR3: TGTGCCAGCAGCCCGATCCGGGGAATTGACACTGAAGCTTTCTTT. The encoded protein is CASSPIRGIDTEAFF.

The chain joins TRBV19 to TRBJ2-6; possibly TRBD1 for D (6 bases). The length of the CDR3 is 16 residues. Trimming removed 4 bases at V and 4 bases at J, with 14 bases between. Germline V gives CDR1 LNHDA, CDR2 SQIVND (reference sequence). The CDR3: CASSSRRTGGANVLTF. CDR3 nucleotide sequence: TGTGCCAGTAGTAGCCGACGAACAGGGGGGGCCAACGTCCTGACTTTC.

CDR3: CASSLGGQGTDTQYF. The CDR3 DNA reads as TGTGCCAGCAGCTTAGGGGGACAGGGAACAGATACGCAGTATTTT. The chain has TRBV13 and TRBJ2-3; 9 bases fit TRBD1. The trim removed 0 bases at V and 3 bases at J, leaving 1 base unmatched. The germline CDR1 and CDR2 sequences are PRHDT and FYEKMQ (reference sequence). This CDR3 comprises 15 residues.

The V call is TRBV14, the J call TRBJ1-2; 10 positions match TRBD1. V was clipped by 4 bases and J by 3 bases; unmatched bases: 5. The CDR3 totals 15 residues. The germline V gene has CDR1 SGHDN and CDR2 FVKESK. Here the CDR3 reads CASSRDRGSYYGYTF. The DNA for the CDR3 is TGTGCCAGCAGCCGGGACAGGGGATCTTACTATGGCTACACCTTC.

The chain carries TRBV9 and TRBJ2-7; 12 positions agree with TRBD2. With 4 bases clipped from V and 2 bases from J, the junction kept 7 bases outside the gene matches. The CDR3 extends over 16 amino acids. Germline loops: CDR1 SGDLS, CDR2 YYNGEE. For the CDR3, the DNA is TGTGCCAGCAGCCCCGGGACTAGCGGGTACACCTACGAGCAGTACTTC. It specifies CASSPGTSGYTYEQYF.

The V and J genes are TRBV27 and TRBJ2-7; weak D call: TRBD2 (6 bases). Trimming stripped 7 bases from V and 9 bases from J, with 22 bases between. Germline CDR1 and CDR2: MNHEY and SMNVEV (reference sequence). The CDR3 is made up of 14 amino acids. The CDR3 here is CASTSFEGGRGQYF. The CDR3 DNA is TGTGCCAGCACGTCTTTTGAGGGAGGCCGGGGGCAGTACTTC.

V and J are TRBV5-6 and TRBJ2-7; 11 nucleotides match TRBD2. V lost 4 bases, J lost 4 bases, and 10 bases stayed unmatched. Germline CDR1 SGHDT, CDR2 YYEEEE. This CDR3 has 16 amino acids. The CDR3 loop is CASSLLAGGTGYEQYF. The CDR3 region has the DNA TGTGCCAGCAGCCTCCTAGCGGGAGGTACGGGGTACGAGCAGTACTTC.

This clone was seen once. The chain links TRBV5-1 to TRBJ2-5; a weak D match, TRBD1 (6 bases). The V gene's germline CDR1 is SGHRS and CDR2 YFSETQ. The CDR3 extends over 13 amino acids. The V end lost 5 bases, the J end lost 0 bases, and 8 bases lay between the germline ends. CDR3 amino acids: CASRGADQETQYF. CDR3 bases: TGCGCCAGCAGGGGGGCCGACCAAGAGACCCAGTACTTC.

The chain uses TRBV6-5 and TRBJ2-2; possible D gene TRBD1, 7 bases. V was clipped by 0 bases and J by 5 bases, with 13 bases between them. The CDR3 has 16 residues. CDR1 MNHEY and CDR2 SVGAGI come from the germline V gene. The CDR3 sequence is CASSYSLAGGTGELFF. The CDR3 bases are TGTGCCAGCAGTTACTCGTTGGCAGGGGGGACCGGGGAGCTGTTTTTT.

J is TRBJ2-1 and V is TRBV30, with TRBD1 matching over 10 bases. V lost 1 base and J lost 11; bases outside the gene matches: 14. The CDR3 totals 16 residues. Germline V gene sequence: CDR1 GTSNPN, CDR2 SVGIG (reference sequence). The CDR3 region is CAWSAGQGLSGVKQFF. The CDR3 DNA sequence: TGTGCCTGGAGTGCGGGACAGGGGCTATCCGGTGTGAAGCAGTTCTTC.

The chain recombines TRBV7-9 with TRBJ1-2; a possible D gene is TRBD1 (5 bases). Trimming stripped 3 bases from V and 6 bases from J, with 14 bases between. This CDR3 comprises 14 residues. The germline V gene has CDR1 SEHNR and CDR2 FQNEAQ (reference sequence). CDR3 region: CASSFGQGFDGYTF. The CDR3 DNA follows: TGTGCCAGCAGCTTCGGTCAGGGTTTTGATGGCTACACCTTC.

This chain uses TRBV27 with TRBJ1-5, with a tentative D call TRBD1 (5 bases). CDR1 and CDR2 from the germline V gene are MNHEY and SMNVEV (reference sequence). The CDR3 loop spans 14 amino acids. V lost 8 bases, J lost 4 bases, and 15 bases lay in between. CDR3 amino acids: CASGRTEGNQPQHF. In DNA form, the CDR3 reads TGTGCCAGCGGGAGGACGGAGGGGAATCAGCCCCAGCATTTT.

V and J are TRBV9 and TRBJ2-3, with 10 bases identical to TRBD2. The V and J ends lost 1 base and 4 bases, in that order; junction bases with no gene match: 9. This CDR3 has 17 residues. The germline gives CDR1 SGDLS, CDR2 YYNGEE. In nucleotides, the CDR3 is TGTGCCAGCAGCGTACCCAGCGGGAGGGCCGGGGCAGATACGCAGTATTTT. Protein sequence: CASSVPSGRAGADTQYF. Drawing the rest from reference TRBV9 and TRBJ2-3, the complete variable domain is DSGVTQTPKHLITATGQRVTLRCSPRSGDLSVYWYQQSLDQGLQFLIQYYNGEERAKGNILERFSAQQFPDLHSELNLSSLELGDSALYFCASSVPSGRAGADTQYFGPGTRLTVL.

The chain uses TRBV7-2 and TRBJ1-5; D remains unclear. V dropped 3 bases and J dropped 4 bases, with 10 bases sitting between them. Germline assignment: CDR1 SGHTA and CDR2 FQGNSA. The CDR3 has 14 residues. CDR3 bases: TGTGCCAGCAGCTTGTTCCCGGGGAATCAGCCCCAGCATTTT. This codes for CASSLFPGNQPQHF.

This rearrangement joins TRBV7-2 to TRBJ2-2, with 7 positions matching TRBD2. J gave up 0 bases and V 2 bases, and 6 bases lay outside the gene matches. CDR1 and CDR2 (germline): SGHTA, FQGNSA. The CDR3 contains 17 residues. The CDR3 coding sequence is TGTGCCAGCAGCTTAAGTATGGCGGGAGCGAACACCGGGGAGCTGTTTTTT. The encoded protein is CASSLSMAGANTGELFF.

J is TRBJ2-2 and V is TRBV6-5; 9 bases match TRBD1. The CDR3 sequence is 16 residues long. Germline V gene lookup returns CDR1 MNHEY and CDR2 SVGAGI. V lost 4 bases and J lost 5; bases outside the gene matches: 8. CDR3 sequence (DNA): TGTGCCAGCAGTTTATCCGGGACAGGGAATACCGGGGAGCTGTTTTTT. This gives the protein CASSLSGTGNTGELFF.

This chain's CDR3 is CASSIRDYGYTF. In DNA, the CDR3 is TGTGCCAGCAGCATCCGCGACTATGGCTACACCTTC. The chain joins TRBV5-4 to TRBJ1-2; D is ambiguous. Germline V lookup: CDR1 SGHNT, CDR2 YYREEE (reference sequence). V lost 4 bases to trimming and J lost 3 bases, with 7 bases between them. The CDR3 covers 12 residues.

The V and J genes are TRBV30 and TRBJ2-3, with 8 bases matching TRBD1. J gave up 4 bases and V 5 bases, and 8 bases lay outside the gene matches. The CDR3 totals 14 residues. Germline values: CDR1 GTSNPN, CDR2 SVGIG (reference sequence). CDR3 bases: TGTGCCTGGGTGACCGGGACAGGAGCAGATACGCAGTATTTT. Protein product: CAWVTGTGADTQYF.

This chain connects TRBV7-2 to TRBJ1-4; possible D gene TRBD1, 5 bases. V gave up 5 bases and J gave up 0 bases, with 10 bases separating them. This CDR3 comprises 15 residues. Germline CDR1 and CDR2: SGHTA and FQGNSA. The CDR3 DNA reads TGTGCCAGCAGCCGCGCAGGGTCAACTAATGAAAAACTGTTTTTT. The encoded protein is CASSRAGSTNEKLFF.

This chain connects TRBV10-3 to TRBJ2-3; a weak D match, TRBD2 (6 bases). Between the trimmed V and J ends, which lost 6 bases and 6 bases, there was a span of 16 bases. The length of the CDR3 is 14 residues. CDR1 is ENHRY, CDR2 SYGVKD, per germline. CDR3 loop: CAISGSLAADTQYF. The CDR3 coding sequence is TGTGCCATCAGCGGGAGTCTAGCCGCGGATACGCAGTATTTT.

This chain connects TRBV11-3 to TRBJ2-3; 12 bases match TRBD2. With 3 bases clipped from V and 4 bases from J, the junction kept 2 bases outside the gene matches. Germline V gene data show CDR1 as SGHNT and CDR2 as YENEEA. The CDR3 consists of 15 residues. The CDR3, as DNA: TGTGCCAGCAGCTTGACTAGCGGGGGCCCAGATACGCAGTATTTT. This codes for CASSLTSGGPDTQYF. The variable domain in full, with the rest retrieved from reference TRBV11-3 and TRBJ2-3, is EAGVVQSPRYKIIEKKQPVAFWCNPISGHNTLYWYLQNLGQGPELLIRYENEEAVDDSQLPKDRFSAERLKGVDSTLKIQPAELGDSAVYLCASSLTSGGPDTQYFGPGTRLTVL.

This chain uses TRBV30 with TRBJ2-2, with 8 bases that match TRBD2. This CDR3 has 13 amino acids. The germline CDR1 and CDR2 sequences are GTSNPN and SVGIG (reference sequence). After removal of 3 bases from V and 8 bases from J, the junction contained 5 bases not matched to a gene. Here the CDR3 reads CAWSRTSRGELFF. Here the CDR3 DNA reads TGTGCCTGGAGCAGGACTAGCAGGGGGGAGCTGTTTTTT.

The chain couples TRBV12-5 to TRBJ2-7; 7 nucleotides agree with TRBD1. The germline CDR1 and CDR2 sequences are LGHNT and FRNRAP. Losses at the gene ends were 5 bases for V and 1 base for J; bases not matched to a gene: 11. This CDR3 comprises 16 residues. The CDR3 DNA is TGTGCTAGTGGTAGGGACAGTCCCTCAAAGTCCTACGAGCAGTACTTC. Protein product: CASGRDSPSKSYEQYF.

The sample holds one count of this clone. V gene TRBV28 combines with J gene TRBJ1-5; no reliable D call. CDR1 MDHEN and CDR2 SYDVKM come from the germline V gene. The CDR3 extends over 16 amino acids. V lost 2 bases and J lost 0, with 11 bases in between. For the CDR3, the DNA is TGTGCCAGCAGTTTAGACCACAGTTCTAGCAATCAGCCCCAGCATTTT. Protein product: CASSLDHSSSNQPQHF.

The chain joins TRBV28 to TRBJ1-2; maybe TRBD1 (5 bases). Germline V gene data show CDR1 as MDHEN and CDR2 as SYDVKM. The CDR3 consists of 14 residues. The V gene lost 6 bases and the J gene lost 8 bases, with 19 bases spanning the gap. The CDR3 sequence is CASSFGTPKWGYTF. The CDR3 bases are TGTGCCAGCAGCTTCGGGACTCCGAAATGGGGCTACACCTTC.

The rearrangement links TRBV28 to TRBJ1-2; 11 nucleotides line up with TRBD1. Per the germline V gene, CDR1 is MDHEN and CDR2 is SYDVKM. Unmatched junction bases numbered 4, after V lost 3 bases and J lost 7 bases. The CDR3 is 14 residues long. DNA for the CDR3: TGTGCCAGCAGTTTGGGGACAGGGGGGGTTGGCTACACCTTC. Protein: CASSLGTGGVGYTF.